The clone carrying this T cell receptor (beta chain) was seen only once. Its antigen is unknown. Other DNA sequences from this sample encode an identical CDR3 as well. Every one of the patients relapsed after autologous stem cell transplantation (brentuximab vedotin exposure was variable). The best responses consisted of complete response, partial response or progressive disease. The protocol was immunoSEQ multiplex PCR, while the TCRdb copy is restricted to in-frame clones and leaves out a portion. Among about 21,000 clones listed, 65% to 75% were seen once. This CDR3 is built from 15 residues. The V segment lost 1 base and the J segment 2 bases; nucleotides outside the gene matches: 2. Germline V gene data show CDR1 as LNHDA and CDR2 as SQIVND (reference sequence). This sample was taken from a study of PD-1 blockade in classical Hodgkin lymphoma. The study, taken as a whole, reports: Individuals initiating nivolumab under 1 year after ASCT were excluded. Complete responders' baseline diversity resembled that of newly diagnosed patients. When set against healthy donors, newly diagnosed patients were reported to show lower baseline TCR diversity.

Source: peripheral blood mononuclear cells (PBMCs), taken at baseline. The chain recombines TRBV19 with TRBJ2-1; 7 bases are a match to TRBD2. The clonotype was recovered from a human donor with classical Hodgkin lymphoma. Here the CDR3 DNA reads TGTGCCAGTAGTATAGGGGCGGGAGCCTACAATGAGCAGTTCTTC. It codes for CASSIGAGAYNEQFF.